This TCR beta chain was identified in a study of T cell repertoires in cytomegalovirus infection (dated by TCRdb to the late 2010s). Background on the whole study: Alongside well-studied HLA-B-restricted epitopes, the peptide stimulations were aimed at recently identified HLA-C-restricted CMV epitopes, whose presentation resists viral immunomodulation. Because public TCR beta signatures pointed to carriage of CMV infection together with the matching HLA type, the HLA type of each donor mattered for the analysis. What the study reported, not specific to this receptor: The ex vivo response was dominated by HLA-C-restricted CMV-specific TCR beta clonotypes, which also provided the single most frequent clonotype in two of eight donors. In both this cohort and an independent cohort of a few hundred donors, the cumulative frequency of public TCR beta family members distinguished carriers of CMV infection plus the relevant HLA type.

Sequencing took place on an Illumina HiSeq 1500. The public sequencing data were trimmed at Q25 with fastp and processed into clonotypes with MiXCR by TCRdb, which kept only in-frame beta chains. Identical CDR3 protein sequences are pooled into one entry, listed with their most common genes and DNA. In this sample the table shows about 900,000 distinct CDR3 sequences, approximately 33% of which occur a single time. Together, the top ten hold around an eighth of the sample. Worth noting for this clonotype: Its antigen is still unknown. This may stem from a read error, because a much larger clone lies one nucleotide away.

V is clipped by 0 bases and J by 4 bases, and the sequence between their germline boundaries is 7 bases long. For CDR1 and CDR2, the germline V gene (reference sequence) lists MNHNY and SVGAGI. From its cysteine to its phenylalanine, the CDR3 spans 14 amino acids. The kept DNA is CDR3 alone, 42 bases in frame from the first base. The sample's treatment or condition label is to be understood as: in vitro stimulation with specific CMV peptide epitopes to enrich CMV-specific T cells. The clonotype comes from a human donor in good health (CMV status not recorded). Some clones in this sample may be carry-over from other donors' samples. The input for sequencing was cultured CD8+ T cells from PBMCs, taken from culture after CMV antigen stimulation. The receptor chain draws on TRBV6-6 and TRBJ1-5, with no confidently assigned D gene. For the CDR3, the sequence is CASSYSQRNQPQHF. The DNA sequence follows: TGTGCCAGCAGTTACTCACAGAGAAATCAGCCCCAGCATTTT.